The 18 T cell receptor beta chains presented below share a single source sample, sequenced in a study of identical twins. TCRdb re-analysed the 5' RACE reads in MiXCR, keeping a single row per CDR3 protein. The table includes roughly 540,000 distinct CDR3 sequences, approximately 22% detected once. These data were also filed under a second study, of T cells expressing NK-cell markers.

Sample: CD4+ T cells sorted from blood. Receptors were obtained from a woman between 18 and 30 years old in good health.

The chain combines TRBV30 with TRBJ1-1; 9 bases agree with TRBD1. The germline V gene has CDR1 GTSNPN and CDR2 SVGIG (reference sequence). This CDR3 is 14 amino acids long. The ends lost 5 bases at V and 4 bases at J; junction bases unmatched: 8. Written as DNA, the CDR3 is TGTGCCTGGGGGGTGGGACAGGGATCCACTGAAGCTTTCTTT. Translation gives CAWGVGQGSTEAFF.

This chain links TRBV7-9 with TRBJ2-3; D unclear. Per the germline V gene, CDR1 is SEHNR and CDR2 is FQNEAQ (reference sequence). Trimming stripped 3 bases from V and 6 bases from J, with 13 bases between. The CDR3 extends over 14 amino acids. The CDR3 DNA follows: TGTGCCAGCAGCTTGAGAAGTCTCGGGGATACGCAGTATTTT. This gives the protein CASSLRSLGDTQYF. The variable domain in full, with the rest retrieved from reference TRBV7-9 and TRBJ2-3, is DTGVSQNPRHKITKRGQNVTFRCDPISEHNRLYWYRQTLGQGPEFLTYFQNEAQLEKSRLLSDRFSAERPKGSFSTLEIQRTEQGDSAMYLCASSLRSLGDTQYFGPGTRLTVL.

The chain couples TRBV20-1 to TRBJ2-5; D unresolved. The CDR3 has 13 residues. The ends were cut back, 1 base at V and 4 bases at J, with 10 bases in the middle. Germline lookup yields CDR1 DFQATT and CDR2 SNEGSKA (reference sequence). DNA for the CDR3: TGCAGTGCTAGAGGCCCAGCTGGAGAGACCCAGTACTTC. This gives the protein CSARGPAGETQYF.

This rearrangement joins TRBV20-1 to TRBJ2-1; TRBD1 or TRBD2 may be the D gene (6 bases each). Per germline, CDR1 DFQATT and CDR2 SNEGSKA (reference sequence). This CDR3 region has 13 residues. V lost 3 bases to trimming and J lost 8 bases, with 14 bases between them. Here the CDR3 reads CSASVGGGYEQFF. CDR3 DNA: TGCAGTGCTAGCGTTGGAGGGGGTTATGAGCAGTTCTTC.

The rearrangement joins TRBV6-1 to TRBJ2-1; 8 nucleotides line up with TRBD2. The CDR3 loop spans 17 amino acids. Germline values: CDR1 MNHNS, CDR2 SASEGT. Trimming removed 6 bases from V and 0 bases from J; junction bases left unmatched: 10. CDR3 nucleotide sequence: TGTGCCAGCAGCCCTAGACTAGCGCGGAGCTCCTACAATGAGCAGTTCTTC. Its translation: CASSPRLARSSYNEQFF.

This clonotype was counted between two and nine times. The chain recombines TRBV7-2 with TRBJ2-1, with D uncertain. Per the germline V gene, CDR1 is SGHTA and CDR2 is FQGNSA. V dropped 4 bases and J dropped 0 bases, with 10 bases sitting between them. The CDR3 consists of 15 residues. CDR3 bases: TGTGCCAGCAGCTATTACGGAGACTCCTACAATGAGCAGTTCTTC. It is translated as CASSYYGDSYNEQFF. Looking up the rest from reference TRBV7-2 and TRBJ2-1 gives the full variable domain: GAGVSQSPSNKVTEKGKDVELRCDPISGHTALYWYRQSLGQGLEFLIYFQGNSAPDKSGLPSDRFSAERTGGSVSTLTIQRTQQEDSAVYLCASSYYGDSYNEQFFGPGTRLTVL.

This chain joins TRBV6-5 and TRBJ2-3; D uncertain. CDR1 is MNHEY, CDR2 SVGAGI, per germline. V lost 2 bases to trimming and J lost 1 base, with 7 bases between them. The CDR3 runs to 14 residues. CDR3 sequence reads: CASSYSHGTDTQYF. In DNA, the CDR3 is TGTGCCAGCAGTTACAGCCATGGCACAGATACGCAGTATTTT.

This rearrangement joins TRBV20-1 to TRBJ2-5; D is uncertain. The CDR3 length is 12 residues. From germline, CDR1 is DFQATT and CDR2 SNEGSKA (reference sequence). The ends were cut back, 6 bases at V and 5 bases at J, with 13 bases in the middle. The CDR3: CSARPLSETQYF. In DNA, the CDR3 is TGCAGTGCGCGGCCCCTGTCGGAGACCCAGTACTTC.

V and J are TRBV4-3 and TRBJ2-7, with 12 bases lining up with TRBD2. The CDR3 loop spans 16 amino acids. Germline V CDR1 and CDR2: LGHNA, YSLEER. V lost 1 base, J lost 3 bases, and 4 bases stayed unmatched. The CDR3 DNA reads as TGCGCCAGCAGCCAAGTCCTAGCGGGAGGGCGCTACGAGCAGTACTTC. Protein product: CASSQVLAGGRYEQYF.

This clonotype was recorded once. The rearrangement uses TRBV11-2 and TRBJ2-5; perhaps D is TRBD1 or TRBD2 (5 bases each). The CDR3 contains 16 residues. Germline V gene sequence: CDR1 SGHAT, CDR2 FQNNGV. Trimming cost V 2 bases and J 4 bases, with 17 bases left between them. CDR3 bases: TGTGCCAGCAGCTTAAGGCCCACCAAGGGACGAGAGACCCAGTACTTC. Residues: CASSLRPTKGRETQYF.

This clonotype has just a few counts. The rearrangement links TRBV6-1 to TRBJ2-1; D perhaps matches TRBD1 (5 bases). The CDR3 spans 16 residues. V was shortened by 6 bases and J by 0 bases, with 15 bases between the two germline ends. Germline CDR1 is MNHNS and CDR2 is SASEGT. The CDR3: CASSPQGQSSYNEQFF. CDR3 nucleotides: TGTGCCAGCAGCCCCCAGGGCCAAAGCTCCTACAATGAGCAGTTCTTC.

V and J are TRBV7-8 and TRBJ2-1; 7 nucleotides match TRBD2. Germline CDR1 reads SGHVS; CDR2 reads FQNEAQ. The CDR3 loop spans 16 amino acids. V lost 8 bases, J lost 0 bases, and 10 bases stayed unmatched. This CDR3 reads CASQLGGYSSYNEQFF. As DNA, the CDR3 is TGTGCCAGCCAACTCGGGGGGTACAGCTCCTACAATGAGCAGTTCTTC.

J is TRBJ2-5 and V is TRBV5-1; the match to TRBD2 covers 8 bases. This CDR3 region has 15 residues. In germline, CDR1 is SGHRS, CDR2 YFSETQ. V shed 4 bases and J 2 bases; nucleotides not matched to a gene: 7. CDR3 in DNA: TGCGCCAGCAGCGTAGCCGGGACTAGACAAGAGACCCAGTACTTC. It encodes CASSVAGTRQETQYF.

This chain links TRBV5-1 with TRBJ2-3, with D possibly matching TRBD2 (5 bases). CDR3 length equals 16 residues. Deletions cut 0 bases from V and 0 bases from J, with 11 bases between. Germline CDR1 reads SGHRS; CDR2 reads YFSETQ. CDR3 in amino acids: CASSLDGVPSTDTQYF. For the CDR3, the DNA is TGCGCCAGCAGCTTGGACGGGGTCCCGAGCACAGATACGCAGTATTTT.

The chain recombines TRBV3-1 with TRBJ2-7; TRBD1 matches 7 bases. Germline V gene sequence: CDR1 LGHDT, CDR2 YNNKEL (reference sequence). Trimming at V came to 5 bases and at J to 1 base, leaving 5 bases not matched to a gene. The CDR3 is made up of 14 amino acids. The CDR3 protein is CASSAQGNSYEQYF. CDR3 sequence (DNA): TGTGCCAGCAGCGCACAGGGGAATTCCTACGAGCAGTACTTC.

The CDR3 nucleotides are TGTGCCAGCTCACCTTATTTAGCGGACACGAACACCGGGGAGCTGTTTTTT. This codes for CASSPYLADTNTGELFF. V and J are TRBV18 and TRBJ2-2; weak D call: TRBD2 (6 bases). This CDR3 comprises 17 residues. Germline V gene lookup returns CDR1 KGHSH and CDR2 LQKENI. V was clipped by 3 bases and J by 0 bases, with 14 bases between them.

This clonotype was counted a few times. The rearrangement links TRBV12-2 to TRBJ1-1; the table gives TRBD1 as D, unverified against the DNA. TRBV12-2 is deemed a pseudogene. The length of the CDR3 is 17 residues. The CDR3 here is CASRLLLPGQGSPEAFF. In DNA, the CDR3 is TGTGCAAGTCGCTTATTATTACCGGGACAGGGGTCCCCTGAAGCTTTCTTT.

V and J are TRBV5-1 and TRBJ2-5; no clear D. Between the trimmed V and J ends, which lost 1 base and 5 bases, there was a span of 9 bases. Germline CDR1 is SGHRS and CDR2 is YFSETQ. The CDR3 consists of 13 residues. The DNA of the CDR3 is TGCGCCAGCAGCTTGAAGGTCCGGGAGACCCAGTACTTC. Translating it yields CASSLKVRETQYF.